Following are 30 T cell receptor beta chains from one sample sequenced in a study of blood T cell repertoires in COVID-19. Some clones are missing from TCRdb's copy, which holds only in-frame ones; the method was immunoSEQ multiplex PCR. The table lists 120,000 to 150,000 clones, more than 80% of them singletons. Specimen: peripheral blood. The receptor set was obtained from an older woman with active COVID-19.

The genes are TRBV25-1 and TRBJ2-2, with 8 bases aligning to TRBD2. The CDR3 covers 17 residues. Germline V gene lookup returns CDR1 MGHDK and CDR2 SYGVNS. Losses at the gene ends were 2 bases for V and 6 bases for J; bases not matched to a gene: 11. In DNA, the CDR3 is TGTGCCAGCAGTGAACCCCACCGGGTTAGCGGGGCCGGGGAGCTGTTTTTT. This codes for CASSEPHRVSGAGELFF. The full variable domain, with the rest looked up from reference TRBV25-1 and TRBJ2-2, is EADIYQTPRYLVIGTGKKITLECSQTMGHDKMYWYQQDPGMELHLIHYSYGVNSTEKGDLSSESTVSRIRTEHFPLTLESARPSHTSQYLCASSEPHRVSGAGELFFGEGSRLTVL.

The rearrangement uses TRBV6-5 and TRBJ2-3; possibly TRBD1 for D (6 bases). CDR1 and CDR2 from the germline V gene are MNHEY and SVGAGI. Trimming pared 5 bases from V and 8 bases from J, leaving 17 bases between. The CDR3 is 14 residues long. CDR3 DNA sequence: TGTGCCAGCAGTCCAGCTGACAGGTTAGGTACGCAGTATTTT. Its protein is CASSPADRLGTQYF.

The chain couples TRBV6-6 to TRBJ1-5, with 8 bases that match TRBD1. This CDR3 is built from 15 residues. Germline V CDR1 and CDR2: MNHNY, SVGAGI (reference sequence). The V segment lost 8 bases and the J segment 0 bases; nucleotides outside the gene matches: 6. The CDR3 is CASGAGTGSNQPQHF. The CDR3 DNA sequence: TGTGCCAGCGGGGCTGGGACAGGTAGCAATCAGCCCCAGCATTTT.

There are a few counts of this clone. This sequence joins TRBV13 and TRBJ2-3; TRBD2 might be the D (6 bases). This CDR3 has 17 residues. CDR1 is PRHDT and CDR2 is FYEKMQ in the germline V gene (reference sequence). Between the trimmed V and J ends, which lost 0 bases and 1 base, there was a span of 14 bases. The CDR3 here is CASSLGHPGVGTDTQYF. CDR3 coding DNA: TGTGCCAGCAGCTTAGGCCATCCGGGAGTCGGCACAGATACGCAGTATTTT.

This chain joins TRBV9 and TRBJ1-3; 12 bases fit TRBD1. V dropped 4 bases and J dropped 0; count of bases not matched to a gene: 5. This CDR3 has 17 residues. Per the germline V gene, CDR1 is SGDLS and CDR2 is YYNGEE. The CDR3 loop reads CASSPGTGGLSGNTIYF. CDR3 coding DNA: TGTGCCAGCAGCCCAGGGACAGGGGGCCTCTCTGGAAACACCATATATTTT. The full variable domain, rest sourced from reference TRBV9 and TRBJ1-3, is DSGVTQTPKHLITATGQRVTLRCSPRSGDLSVYWYQQSLDQGLQFLIQYYNGEERAKGNILERFSAQQFPDLHSELNLSSLELGDSALYFCASSPGTGGLSGNTIYFGEGSWLTVV.

This chain joins TRBV2 and TRBJ2-1; tentatively, D is TRBD2 (5 bases). Trimming removed 5 bases from V and 7 bases from J, with 6 bases in between. Germline loops: CDR1 SNHLY, CDR2 FYNNEI. This CDR3 has 11 amino acids. Here the CDR3 DNA reads TGTGCCAGCAGTTGGGAGAATGAGCAGTTCTTC. Its translation: CASSWENEQFF.

The genes are TRBV4-3 and TRBJ2-7, with unresolved D. CDR1 LGHNA and CDR2 YSLEER come from the germline V gene. This CDR3 has 14 amino acids. Trimming removed 1 base from V and 4 bases from J, with 11 bases in between. The CDR3 nucleotides are TGCGCCAGCAGCCAAGCCCCGGGTTTATACGAGCAGTACTTC. This codes for CASSQAPGLYEQYF.

The CDR3 sequence: CASSFFAGEEETQYF. The CDR3 DNA sequence: TGTGCCAGCAGCTTTTTTGCGGGGGAGGAAGAGACCCAGTACTTC. The rearrangement uses TRBV7-2 and TRBJ2-5, with 7 bases aligning to TRBD2. Germline-derived CDR1 and CDR2 are SGHTA and FQGNSA. V lost 3 bases and J lost 3; bases outside the gene matches: 7. The CDR3 covers 15 residues.

The chain recombines TRBV6-2 or TRBV6-3 with TRBJ2-5, with 7 positions matching TRBD2. The CDR3 is 16 amino acids. V was pared by 2 bases and J by 5 bases, with 11 bases of the junction left unmatched. Germline-derived CDR1 and CDR2 are MNHEY and SVGEGT. The CDR3 coding sequence is TGTGCCAGCAGTTACAGGGAGGGCAGGGCGCCCGAGACCCAGTACTTC. It specifies CASSYREGRAPETQYF.

V is TRBV5-1 and J is TRBJ2-7; a possible D gene is TRBD2 (7 bases). Germline lookup yields CDR1 SGHRS and CDR2 YFSETQ. CDR3 length: 14 residues. Trimming removed 2 bases from V and 7 bases from J, with 16 bases in between. The CDR3 loop is CASSLRGGPGEQYF. Here the CDR3 DNA reads TGCGCCAGCAGCTTAAGGGGGGGCCCAGGGGAGCAGTACTTC.

The chain is built from TRBV28 and TRBJ2-7; the D gene is possibly TRBD2 (6 bases). The CDR3 spans 16 residues. Germline V gene sequence: CDR1 MDHEN, CDR2 SYDVKM. Trimming left V 2 bases short and J 7 bases short, with 21 bases between. CDR3: CASSLSFGKGSGEQYF. The CDR3 bases are TGTGCCAGCAGTTTAAGTTTTGGGAAAGGGAGCGGGGAGCAGTACTTC.

This chain links TRBV18 with TRBJ2-7; D is unresolved. The ends were cut back, 2 bases at V and 7 bases at J, with 12 bases in the middle. The CDR3 spans 13 residues. CDR1 and CDR2 (germline): KGHSH, LQKENI. The CDR3 reads CASSPSSGHEQYF. In DNA, the CDR3 is TGTGCCAGCTCACCATCTTCAGGCCATGAGCAGTACTTC.

This chain uses TRBV6-5 with TRBJ1-1, with D unresolved. The CDR3 has 14 residues. Trimming stripped 2 bases from V and 1 base from J, with 8 bases between. Germline V gene sequence: CDR1 MNHEY, CDR2 SVGAGI. The DNA for the CDR3 is TGTGCCAGCAGTTACAGGAGGAAGAACACTGAAGCTTTCTTT. Encoded protein: CASSYRRKNTEAFF.

About this clone: Distinct nucleotide sequences in the sample also encode this CDR3. This chain joins TRBV7-2 and TRBJ2-3; 12 bases map to TRBD2. The V segment lost 5 bases and the J segment 3 bases; nucleotides outside the gene matches: 3. The germline CDR1 and CDR2 sequences are SGHTA and FQGNSA. This CDR3 is built from 15 residues. The CDR3 DNA is TGTGCCAGCAGCCTCACTAGCGGGAGGACAGATACGCAGTATTTT. This encodes CASSLTSGRTDTQYF.

The chain recombines TRBV7-9 with TRBJ1-4, with 7 nucleotides matching TRBD1. CDR3 length: 14 amino acids. CDR1 is SEHNR, CDR2 FQNEAQ, per germline (reference sequence). Trimming at V came to 4 bases and at J to 5 bases, leaving 4 bases not matched to a gene. The CDR3: CASSSPGGNEKLFF. The CDR3 bases are TGTGCCAGCAGCTCTCCAGGGGGGAATGAAAAACTGTTTTTT. The entire variable domain, with the rest obtained from reference TRBV7-9 and TRBJ1-4, is as follows: DTGVSQNPRHKITKRGQNVTFRCDPISEHNRLYWYRQTLGQGPEFLTYFQNEAQLEKSRLLSDRFSAERPKGSFSTLEIQRTEQGDSAMYLCASSSPGGNEKLFFGSGTQLSVL.

The chain has TRBV28 and TRBJ2-2; 11 bases fit TRBD1. The junction had 18 bases not matched to a gene; V was cut back by 8 bases and J by 7 bases. Germline loops: CDR1 MDHEN, CDR2 SYDVKM. There are 18 residues in the CDR3. DNA of the CDR3: TGTGCCAGCTCACCTCAGCTGCCGGACAGGGGGCGCGGCGGGGAGCTGTTTTTT. This codes for CASSPQLPDRGRGGELFF.

This clone was observed a single time. The chain combines TRBV4-2 with TRBJ1-1; D is unclear. CDR3 length: 15 residues. Germline V lookup: CDR1 LGHNA, CDR2 YNFKEQ. V was cut by 4 bases and J by 0 bases, with 12 bases left in between. CDR3 bases: TGTGCCAGCAGCCCTGTGGGCCCCATGAACACTGAAGCTTTCTTT. Its translation is CASSPVGPMNTEAFF.

The rearrangement uses TRBV12-3 or TRBV12-4 and TRBJ2-1, with D perhaps matching TRBD1 (5 bases). The CDR3 loop spans 11 amino acids. With 8 bases removed from V and 3 bases from J, the gap between germline ends came to 5 bases. The CDR3 coding sequence is TGTGCCAGCCAGGGCTACAATGAGCAGTTCTTC. Residues: CASQGYNEQFF.

The chain employs TRBV11-2 and TRBJ2-7; 7 bases align to TRBD2. The CDR3 is 15 amino acids. Germline CDR1 is SGHAT and CDR2 is FQNNGV. V lost 7 bases and J lost 1; bases outside the gene matches: 10. The CDR3 here is CASTWATSASYEQYF. CDR3 DNA sequence: TGTGCCAGCACCTGGGCCACTAGCGCTTCCTACGAGCAGTACTTC.

The V gene is TRBV9, the J gene TRBJ1-1, with TRBD1 matching 7 bases. Germline CDR1 SGDLS, CDR2 YYNGEE. CDR3 length equals 15 residues. V lost 6 bases and J lost 5; bases outside the gene matches: 13. In DNA, the CDR3 is TGTGCCAGCAATCCAGGGGGGCGCCGCGGGACTGAAGCTTTCTTT. Amino acid sequence: CASNPGGRRGTEAFF.

The V and J genes are TRBV4-1 and TRBJ2-1; the match to TRBD2 covers 13 bases. V was clipped by 1 base and J by 7 bases; unmatched bases: 7. The CDR3 is made up of 17 amino acids. Germline V gives CDR1 MGHRA, CDR2 YSYEKL. The CDR3 loop reads CASSQGGGLAGVNEQFF. The CDR3 DNA reads as TGCGCCAGCAGCCAAGGGGGAGGACTAGCGGGAGTAAATGAGCAGTTCTTC.

The chain employs TRBV7-2 and TRBJ2-5, with 10 bases that match TRBD1. This CDR3 is built from 15 residues. Germline V gene data show CDR1 as SGHTA and CDR2 as FQGNSA. V lost 3 bases and J lost 4; bases outside the gene matches: 5. This CDR3 is CASSFDRGRGETQYF. DNA for the CDR3: TGTGCCAGCAGCTTCGACAGGGGGCGGGGAGAGACCCAGTACTTC.

The sample holds one count of this clone. The chain links TRBV27 to TRBJ2-3, with a weak D call TRBD2 (6 bases). CDR3 length: 15 residues. With 3 bases removed from V and 6 bases from J, the gap between germline ends came to 16 bases. From germline, CDR1 is MNHEY and CDR2 SMNVEV (reference sequence). The CDR3 coding sequence is TGTGCCAGCAGTTTTTCCGCCACTAGCATGGATACGCAGTATTTT. Its protein product is CASSFSATSMDTQYF.

CDR3 sequence reads: CASSQEGIGGSSNEKLFF. The CDR3 DNA is TGCGCCAGCAGCCAAGAGGGGATAGGGGGATCATCTAATGAAAAACTGTTTTTT. The chain employs TRBV4-1 and TRBJ1-4, with D tentatively TRBD1 (6 bases). With 0 bases removed from V and 3 bases from J, the gap between germline ends came to 17 bases. CDR3 length: 18 residues. The V gene's germline CDR1 is MGHRA and CDR2 YSYEKL.

The chain joins TRBV27 to TRBJ1-2, with a possible D match to TRBD1 (6 bases). Per the germline V gene, CDR1 is MNHEY and CDR2 is SMNVEV (reference sequence). CDR3 length: 14 residues. V was trimmed by 0 bases and J by 2 bases, leaving 7 bases between them. This chain's CDR3 is CASSLSQGNYGYTF. For the CDR3, the DNA is TGTGCCAGCAGTTTATCGCAGGGGAACTATGGCTACACCTTC.

The CDR3, as DNA: TGTGCCAGCAGTCTCGAGGGCCAGATATATTTT. It is translated as CASSLEGQIYF. V and J are TRBV6-5 and TRBJ1-3; D is uncertain. The length of the CDR3 is 11 residues. Germline V gene lookup returns CDR1 MNHEY and CDR2 SVGAGI. V shed 5 bases and J shed 13 bases, with 12 bases lying between them.

V gene TRBV28 combines with J gene TRBJ2-7; 10 bases match TRBD2. Germline CDR1 is MDHEN and CDR2 is SYDVKM. J was trimmed by 3 bases and V by 3 bases; bases with no gene match: 23. CDR3 size: 21 residues. The CDR3, as DNA: TGTGCCAGCAGTTTCTACCCGTCGTTAGCGGGAGGCCCAACAAAAAACTACGAGCAGTACTTC. Translation gives CASSFYPSLAGGPTKNYEQYF.

This clone was found once. The J gene is TRBJ1-6, the V gene TRBV27; D is possibly TRBD1 (6 bases). The CDR3 spans 20 residues. Germline V lookup: CDR1 MNHEY, CDR2 SMNVEV (reference sequence). The V end was cut by 2 bases, the J end by 13 bases, with 33 bases between. The CDR3 loop reads CASSLVGPPQGNTLLAPLHF. DNA for the CDR3: TGTGCCAGCAGTTTAGTGGGTCCTCCACAGGGAAACACCCTTTTAGCTCCCCTCCACTTT.

The V gene is TRBV6-5, the J gene TRBJ1-2, with D perhaps TRBD1 (6 bases). Germline V gene sequence: CDR1 MNHEY, CDR2 SVGAGI. CDR3 length: 14 residues. V was trimmed by 2 bases and J by 8 bases, leaving 15 bases between them. CDR3 sequence: CASSYGGAAEGYTF. CDR3 DNA sequence: TGTGCCAGCAGTTACGGGGGGGCGGCGGAGGGCTACACCTTC.

The CDR3 DNA sequence: TGTGCCAGCATAACAGCAGGGGATGACTACGAGCAGTACTTC. Amino acid sequence: CASITAGDDYEQYF. The rearrangement uses TRBV28 and TRBJ2-7, with a possible D match to TRBD1 (6 bases). This CDR3 is built from 14 residues. Trimming took 7 bases from V and 3 from J, leaving 16 bases between them. Per the germline V gene, CDR1 is MDHEN and CDR2 is SYDVKM.